A single sample gave rise to the 30 T cell receptor beta chains below, sequenced in a study of identifying expanded T cells in peripheral blood. Some clones are missing from TCRdb's copy, which holds only in-frame ones; the method was immunoSEQ multiplex PCR. The table includes roughly 100,000 clones, around nine tenths detected once. Sequencing was carried out using blood. These receptors were collected from a person aged 18-69 years in good health.

The genes are TRBV18 and TRBJ2-2, with 7 bases lining up with TRBD1. Germline-derived CDR1 and CDR2 are KGHSH and LQKENI. Trimming cost V 2 bases and J 6 bases; bases outside gene matches: 12. CDR3 length: 17 amino acids. DNA of the CDR3: TGTGCCAGCTCACCATCTACGGCAGGGGGAAAAGCCGGGGAGCTGTTTTTT. Residues: CASSPSTAGGKAGELFF.

The chain has TRBV4-2 and TRBJ2-1; 8 positions agree with TRBD2. The CDR3 consists of 20 residues. Trimming took 4 bases from V and 1 from J; bases not matched to a gene: 18. Germline CDR1 LGHNA, CDR2 YNFKEQ. As DNA, the CDR3 is TGTGCCAGCAGCCCTAATCCGGAACTAGCGGTGCTTAGTTCCTACAATGAGCAGTTCTTC. Encoded protein: CASSPNPELAVLSSYNEQFF.

The chain couples TRBV4-1 to TRBJ2-1; TRBD2 matches 9 bases. V was pared by 1 base and J by 4 bases, with 5 bases of the junction left unmatched. This CDR3 has 16 amino acids. CDR1 is MGHRA, CDR2 YSYEKL, per germline. The CDR3 region is CASSQGSSGAYNEQFF. The CDR3 region has the DNA TGCGCCAGCAGCCAAGGGTCTAGCGGGGCGTACAATGAGCAGTTCTTC.

V and J are TRBV7-9 and TRBJ1-1, with a tentative D call TRBD1 (5 bases). The CDR3 is 15 residues long. V was cut by 3 bases and J by 1 base, with 12 bases left in between. The germline V gene has CDR1 SEHNR and CDR2 FQNEAQ (reference sequence). CDR3 DNA: TGTGCCAGCAGCTTCGGGGGACTCCGGAACACTGAAGCTTTCTTT. This sequence encodes CASSFGGLRNTEAFF.

V is TRBV29-1 and J is TRBJ1-2; D unclear. The CDR3 extends over 11 amino acids. The ends were cut back, 5 bases at V and 6 bases at J, with 10 bases in the middle. Germline CDR1 is SQVTM and CDR2 is ANQGSEA. The CDR3 loop reads CSVFMTHGYTF. CDR3 coding DNA: TGCAGCGTTTTTATGACCCATGGCTACACCTTC.

This clone has at least ten counts. This sequence joins TRBV10-3 and TRBJ1-3; D possibly corresponds to TRBD1 (5 bases). The CDR3 spans 16 residues. CDR1 ENHRY and CDR2 SYGVKD come from the germline V gene. Trimming removed 0 bases at V and 0 bases at J, with 9 bases between. The CDR3 nucleotides read TGTGCCATCAGTGAGTCCGGGACTCACTCTGGAAACACCATATATTTT. Translating gives CAISESGTHSGNTIYF.

The gene calls are TRBV4-1 and TRBJ1-5; D is ambiguous. The germline V gene encodes CDR1 MGHRA and CDR2 YSYEKL. V was trimmed by 4 bases and J by 6 bases, leaving 19 bases between them. The CDR3 contains 16 residues. The CDR3, as DNA: TGCGCCAGCAGCCCCGGGCCCACCGGTCGAACTCAGCCCCAGCATTTT. Its protein is CASSPGPTGRTQPQHF.

The rearrangement links TRBV7-8 to TRBJ1-1; D uncertain. Trimming cost V 0 bases and J 4 bases, with 12 bases left between them. CDR3 length: 15 residues. The germline gives CDR1 SGHVS, CDR2 FQNEAQ. For the CDR3, the DNA is TGTGCCAGCAGCTTAGCGCTTGGAGGGAGCACTGAAGCTTTCTTT. Protein sequence: CASSLALGGSTEAFF.

A single count supports this clone. This chain connects TRBV5-1 to TRBJ1-4; unclear D gene. The germline V and J ends were trimmed by 2 bases and 5 bases, with 10 bases remaining between them. From germline, CDR1 is SGHRS and CDR2 YFSETQ. The CDR3 is 14 residues long. CDR3 amino acids: CASSLDARNEKLFF. CDR3 in DNA: TGCGCCAGCAGCTTAGACGCTCGAAATGAAAAACTGTTTTTT.

The chain joins TRBV5-5 to TRBJ2-3, with TRBD2 identical over 11 bases. Germline V CDR1 and CDR2: SGHKS, YYEKEE (reference sequence). This CDR3 is 15 amino acids long. Trimming took 0 bases from V and 5 from J; bases not matched to a gene: 2. The CDR3 sequence is CASSLGLAGGDTQYF. DNA for the CDR3: TGTGCCAGCAGCTTGGGGCTAGCGGGGGGAGATACGCAGTATTTT.

The chain is built from TRBV19 and TRBJ2-4, with 10 bases aligning to TRBD1. This CDR3 region has 15 residues. CDR1 is LNHDA and CDR2 is SQIVND in the germline V gene (reference sequence). V lost 3 bases, J lost 6 bases, and 5 bases stayed unmatched. Written as DNA, the CDR3 is TGTGCCAGTAGTATTTCCGACAGGGGGCGAAACATTCAGTACTTC. Translating it yields CASSISDRGRNIQYF. Supplemented by reference TRBV19 and TRBJ2-4, the full variable domain reads DGGITQSPKYLFRKEGQNVTLSCEQNLNHDAMYWYRQDPGQGLRLIYYSQIVNDFQKGDIAEGYSVSREKKESFPLTVTSAQKNPTAFYLCASSISDRGRNIQYFGAGTRLSVL.

V usage is TRBV13 and J usage is TRBJ1-4, with D uncertain. This CDR3 has 16 residues. The V gene's germline CDR1 is PRHDT and CDR2 FYEKMQ (reference sequence). Trimming pared 5 bases from V and 0 bases from J, leaving 13 bases between. CDR3 protein: CASSRGGFATNEKLFF. The CDR3 DNA reads as TGTGCCAGCAGCAGAGGAGGGTTTGCAACTAATGAAAAACTGTTTTTT.

The V gene is TRBV5-6, the J gene TRBJ1-1; D remains ambiguous. The CDR3 runs 14 residues. Germline lookup yields CDR1 SGHDT and CDR2 YYEEEE. The ends were cut back, 0 bases at V and 7 bases at J, with 13 bases in the middle. DNA of the CDR3: TGTGCCAGCAGCTTGGGACAACCGGACCATGAAGCTTTCTTT. It yields the protein CASSLGQPDHEAFF.

This chain connects TRBV18 to TRBJ2-5; no definite D call. From germline, CDR1 is KGHSH and CDR2 LQKENI. This CDR3 has 15 amino acids. Trimming cost V 1 base and J 3 bases, with 12 bases left between them. DNA for the CDR3: TGTGCCAGCTCACCACGGTCCGGCCTTAAAGAGACCCAGTACTTC. Translation gives CASSPRSGLKETQYF.

V is TRBV2 and J is TRBJ1-5, with a tentative D call TRBD1 (5 bases). The V and J ends lost 7 bases and 3 bases respectively, with 16 bases between them. Germline-derived CDR1 and CDR2 are SNHLY and FYNNEI. The CDR3 is made up of 15 amino acids. In DNA, the CDR3 is TGTGCCAGCACTGGAGGGGCGATACACAATCAGCCCCAGCATTTT. Amino acid sequence: CASTGGAIHNQPQHF. Looking up the rest from reference TRBV2 and TRBJ1-5 gives the full variable domain: EPEVTQTPSHQVTQMGQEVILRCVPISNHLYFYWYRQILGQKVEFLVSFYNNEISEKSEIFDDQFSVERPDGSNFTLKIRSTKLEDSAMYFCASTGGAIHNQPQHFGDGTRLSIL.

The count of this clone is one. This chain connects TRBV28 to TRBJ2-6; D gene uncertain. The CDR3 is 15 amino acids. Germline V gene lookup returns CDR1 MDHEN and CDR2 SYDVKM. The germline V and J ends were trimmed by 2 bases and 0 bases, with 5 bases remaining between them. The CDR3 nucleotides are TGTGCCAGCAGTTTAATGGGCTCTGGGGCCAACGTCCTGACTTTC. It yields the protein CASSLMGSGANVLTF.

V usage is TRBV5-1 and J usage is TRBJ2-5; the match to TRBD1 covers 7 bases. From germline, CDR1 is SGHRS and CDR2 YFSETQ. Trimming cost V 3 bases and J 4 bases; bases outside gene matches: 9. The CDR3 sequence is 15 residues long. The CDR3 bases are TGCGCCAGCAGCTACCGCCCGACAGGGTCAGAGACCCAGTACTTC. Amino acids: CASSYRPTGSETQYF.

The CDR3 sequence is CASSPQGLAANNEQFF. Written as DNA, the CDR3 is TGTGCCAGCAGTCCCCAAGGGCTAGCGGCAAACAATGAGCAGTTCTTC. The J gene is TRBJ2-1, the V gene TRBV27; 7 bases match TRBD2. Germline CDR1 is MNHEY and CDR2 is SMNVEV (reference sequence). Losses at the gene ends were 5 bases for V and 5 bases for J; bases not matched to a gene: 12. This CDR3 contains 16 residues.

This chain uses TRBV9 with TRBJ1-3; possibly TRBD1 for D (6 bases). The CDR3 length is 16 residues. The V gene's germline CDR1 is SGDLS and CDR2 YYNGEE. Trimming removed 4 bases at V and 2 bases at J, with 16 bases between. The CDR3 region has the DNA TGTGCCAGCAGCCCCAGACTACAGGGTGCTGGAAACACCATATATTTT. This encodes CASSPRLQGAGNTIYF.

The CDR3 reads CASSQVVDMGGNTIYF. The CDR3 nucleotides read TGCGCCAGCAGCCAAGTCGTCGACATGGGAGGGAACACCATATATTTT. The chain employs TRBV4-3 and TRBJ1-3; D unclear. CDR1 LGHNA and CDR2 YSLEER come from the germline V gene. V was trimmed by 1 base and J by 7 bases, leaving 17 bases between them. This CDR3 comprises 16 residues.

The chain joins TRBV13 to TRBJ1-5; D call uncertain. Trimming removed 9 bases at V and 1 base at J, with 10 bases between. This CDR3 region has 13 residues. Germline CDR1 reads PRHDT; CDR2 reads FYEKMQ (reference sequence). The CDR3 loop reads CASTAGSNQPQHF. The DNA for the CDR3 is TGTGCCAGTACGGCGGGGAGCAATCAGCCCCAGCATTTT.

This clone was detected once. The V gene is TRBV7-8, the J gene TRBJ2-4; D not resolved. This CDR3 contains 13 residues. Germline CDR1 is SGHVS and CDR2 is FQNEAQ. V was clipped by 6 bases and J by 9 bases, with 15 bases between them. This CDR3 is CASSFRPAGIQYF. The CDR3, as DNA: TGTGCCAGCAGTTTCCGACCCGCCGGCATTCAGTACTTC.

This chain uses TRBV19 with TRBJ1-2; 11 positions agree with TRBD1. CDR1 is LNHDA, CDR2 SQIVND, per germline (reference sequence). CDR3 length: 15 residues. Trimming cost V 3 bases and J 4 bases; bases outside gene matches: 4. CDR3 residues: CASSILGTGGYGYTF. The CDR3 DNA follows: TGTGCCAGTAGTATCTTAGGGACAGGGGGCTATGGCTACACCTTC.

This clone was seen a few times. The CDR3 DNA is TGTGCCAGCAGTGAGTGGACAGGGGGTTATTCACCCCTCCACTTT. Protein product: CASSEWTGGYSPLHF. The J gene is TRBJ1-6, the V gene TRBV25-1; 10 nucleotides align to TRBD1. This CDR3 is built from 15 residues. Germline assignment: CDR1 MGHDK and CDR2 SYGVNS. J gave up 8 bases and V 3 bases, and 4 bases lay outside the gene matches.

V gene TRBV25-1 combines with J gene TRBJ1-6; D ambiguous. CDR3 length equals 16 residues. Trimming took off 6 bases at V and 0 bases at J, with 12 bases between the two ends. The germline CDR1 and CDR2 sequences are MGHDK and SYGVNS. CDR3: CASRASVGSYNSPLHF. DNA of the CDR3: TGTGCCAGCAGAGCCTCGGTAGGCTCCTATAATTCACCCCTCCACTTT.

The chain joins TRBV13 to TRBJ2-2; TRBD2 agrees at 14 bases. V lost 6 bases to trimming and J lost 0 bases; unmatched junction nucleotides: 3. Germline CDR1 is PRHDT and CDR2 is FYEKMQ (reference sequence). The CDR3 spans 17 residues. Here the CDR3 reads CASRGLAGAANTGELFF. The CDR3 nucleotides read TGTGCCAGCAGGGGACTAGCGGGGGCCGCGAACACCGGGGAGCTGTTTTTT.

This clone is termed medium-sized. The chain joins TRBV4-1 to TRBJ1-1; 8 positions match TRBD1. After removal of 1 base from V and 1 base from J, the junction contained 5 bases not matched to a gene. CDR1 is MGHRA, CDR2 YSYEKL, per germline. The CDR3 is 16 residues long. CDR3 in amino acids: CASSQVQGERNTEAFF. CDR3 in DNA: TGCGCCAGCAGCCAAGTACAGGGGGAGAGGAACACTGAAGCTTTCTTT.

This chain connects TRBV25-1 to TRBJ1-4; TRBD1 aligns across 7 bases. In germline, CDR1 is MGHDK, CDR2 SYGVNS. There are 17 residues in the CDR3. Losses at the gene ends were 0 bases for V and 2 bases for J; bases not matched to a gene: 6. The DNA for the CDR3 is TGTGCCAGCAGTGAATATCAGGGGGGAAGGACTAATGAAAAACTGTTTTTT. This encodes CASSEYQGGRTNEKLFF.

The CDR3 nucleotides are TGTGCCAGCAGTGGGGGTACCTACGAGCAGTACTTC. Amino acid sequence: CASSGGTYEQYF. The genes are TRBV27 and TRBJ2-7; D is possibly TRBD1 or TRBD2 (5 bases each). Trimming took off 5 bases at V and 2 bases at J, with 7 bases between the two ends. The CDR3 is 12 residues long. Germline V CDR1 and CDR2: MNHEY, SMNVEV (reference sequence).

Worth noting for this clone: One junction end disagrees with the germline gene, perhaps due to a read error. The J gene is TRBJ2-4, the V gene TRBV6-6; tentative D call: TRBD2 (5 bases). Looked up from germline, CDR1 is MNHNY and CDR2 is SVGAGI (reference sequence). This CDR3 comprises 16 residues. CDR3 in amino acids: CASSYSDRPGTIARRF. The DNA for the CDR3 is TGTGCCAGCAGTTACTCTGACCGGCCCGGAACAATAGCGAGAAGGTTC.